This TCR beta chain was identified in a study of T cell changes during pregnancy in multiple sclerosis. This clone was seen just once. There are 14 residues in the CDR3. The germline CDR1 and CDR2 sequences are SQVTM and ANQGSEA. The V and J ends lost 4 bases and 0 bases respectively, with 11 bases between them. Repertoires were generated with immunoSEQ multiplex PCR, while TCRdb's copy carries only in-frame clones and drops some. The table includes 70,000 to 95,000 clones, approximately 92% detected once. The sequence came from a female donor with multiple sclerosis, enrolled in a pregnancy study. This sample comprised peripheral blood, obtained in the first trimester of pregnancy. The gene calls are TRBV29-1 and TRBJ2-3; D unresolved. The CDR3 protein is CSVGGQPSTDTQYF. The CDR3 DNA sequence: TGCAGCGTTGGCGGCCAACCTAGCACAGATACGCAGTATTTT.